The present T cell receptor (beta chain) was sequenced within a study of Graves' ophthalmopathy and Graves' hyperthyroidism. The CDR3 extends over 16 amino acids. Trimming removed 2 bases from V and 4 bases from J; junction bases left unmatched: 10. In germline, CDR1 is SGHVS, CDR2 FQNEAQ. Using RNA transcripts, the TCR beta CDR3 regions were amplified. The first-round RT-PCR employed HTBI primers together with the Qiagen OneStep RT-PCR kit. A multiplex PCR was then performed as the second round. TCRdb passed the multiplex PCR reads through MiXCR, listing each CDR3 protein once. The profile shows approximately 640,000 distinct CDR3 sequences, about 40% of them singletons. This clonotype showed up just a few times.

Sequenced sample: peripheral blood. This TCR came from an adult man with Graves' ophthalmopathy. This chain uses TRBV7-8 with TRBJ2-7; 8 positions match TRBD1. The CDR3 protein is CASSLRRSGGLYEQYF. The DNA of the CDR3 is TGTGCCAGCAGCTTACGGCGGTCAGGGGGCTTGTACGAGCAGTACTTC.